This paragraph covers one T cell receptor (beta chain) sequence. Its matching antigen is unknown. The CDR3 sequence is 17 residues long. V shed 5 bases, J shed 2 bases, and the junction held 11 bases outside the gene matches. Per the germline V gene, CDR1 is SEHNR and CDR2 is FQNEAQ (reference sequence). In the PCR, 60 Vbeta and 13 Jbeta primers were used. Only in-frame clones appear in the TCRdb table, and some are missing; sequencing was by immunoSEQ multiplex PCR. The sample holds under 150,000 clones, around 75% seen once. This record comes from a study of cytomegalovirus exposure and HLA in healthy donors. General study findings and limits: DRB1 showed the most TCR associations and HLA-C the fewest in a later analysis, as rates varied by HLA locus. As confirmed in vitro, three CMV-associated chains were specific for CMV antigens.

The sequence derives from a man aged 25-45 years in good health and CMV-seronegative. The specimen was PBMCs. J is TRBJ1-2 and V is TRBV7-9, with 10 bases fitting TRBD1. The CDR3 reads CASSLLPGQGPNYGYTF. The CDR3 region has the DNA TGTGCCAGCAGCCTACTTCCGGGACAGGGGCCAAACTATGGCTACACCTTC.